The 13 T cell receptor beta chains below all came from one sample that was sequenced in a study of shared clonotypes between healthy human individuals. Only in-frame clones appear in the TCRdb table, and some are missing; sequencing was by immunoSEQ multiplex PCR. The sample lists roughly 2.5 million clones, around 90% occurring once. The specimen sequenced was naive CD4+ T cells sorted from blood. Described subset: CD45RA+ positively selected. The receptors were sampled from a man in his late teens or twenties in good health.

This clone was counted once. V is TRBV9 and J is TRBJ2-1; D call uncertain. The CDR3 runs to 13 residues. Trimming stripped 5 bases from V and 2 bases from J, with 8 bases between. Germline V CDR1 and CDR2: SGDLS, YYNGEE. In DNA form, the CDR3 reads TGTGCCAGCAGTCATGGTCCCTACAATGAGCAGTTCTTC. It translates to CASSHGPYNEQFF.

In the case of this clone: The sample holds other DNA sequences that translate to the same CDR3. The rearrangement links TRBV6-5 to TRBJ1-1; TRBD1 aligns across 7 bases. This CDR3 comprises 15 residues. Germline V lookup: CDR1 MNHEY, CDR2 SVGAGI. V lost 2 bases, J lost 0 bases, and 3 bases stayed unmatched. DNA for the CDR3: TGTGCCAGCAGTTACGGGGGACAGCTGAACACTGAAGCTTTCTTT. This gives the protein CASSYGGQLNTEAFF.

The V and J genes are TRBV7-9 and TRBJ2-5; 8 nucleotides align to TRBD1. V shed 1 base, J shed 4 bases, and the junction held 2 bases outside the gene matches. The CDR3 is 14 amino acids. CDR1 SEHNR and CDR2 FQNEAQ come from the germline V gene (reference sequence). The CDR3 reads CASSLGTGIETQYF. CDR3 nucleotides: TGTGCCAGCAGCTTAGGGACAGGGATAGAGACCCAGTACTTC.

A single count supports this clone. J is TRBJ2-2 and V is TRBV4-1; 8 bases agree with TRBD2. CDR1 and CDR2 from the germline V gene are MGHRA and YSYEKL. The CDR3 runs to 17 residues. With V trimmed by 4 bases and J by 2 bases, 9 bases remained unmatched. DNA for the CDR3: TGCGCCAGCAGCCCAATACCGGGGGGGCCCAACACCGGGGAGCTGTTTTTT. Protein sequence: CASSPIPGGPNTGELFF.

The chain joins TRBV14 to TRBJ2-1, with D perhaps matching TRBD2 (6 bases). Looked up from germline, CDR1 is SGHDN and CDR2 is FVKESK. V was trimmed by 0 bases and J by 7 bases, leaving 16 bases between them. There are 16 residues in the CDR3. The CDR3 DNA sequence: TGTGCCAGCAGCCAAGACCGGCTAGCGTTTATGAATGAGCAGTTCTTC. It translates to CASSQDRLAFMNEQFF.

This chain joins TRBV7-8 and TRBJ1-1; D remains unclear. Looked up from germline, CDR1 is SGHVS and CDR2 is FQNEAQ. The V end was cut by 4 bases, the J end by 0 bases, with 9 bases between. The CDR3 runs to 14 residues. CDR3 coding DNA: TGTGCCAGCAGCTCAACAGAGATGAACACTGAAGCTTTCTTT. Translating it yields CASSSTEMNTEAFF.

Concerning this clone itself: Additional DNA sequences in this sample encode the identical CDR3. V usage is TRBV7-2 and J usage is TRBJ2-7; 7 nucleotides line up with TRBD1. This CDR3 is built from 14 residues. Losses at the gene ends were 3 bases for V and 0 bases for J; bases not matched to a gene: 2. Germline CDR1 reads SGHTA; CDR2 reads FQGNSA. The CDR3 coding sequence is TGTGCCAGCAGCTTCGACAGGGTCTCCTACGAGCAGTACTTC. This codes for CASSFDRVSYEQYF.

On this clone itself: Different DNA sequences within this sample yield the same CDR3. The chain couples TRBV6-5 to TRBJ1-2, with 10 bases identical to TRBD1. V lost 3 bases to trimming and J lost 4 bases; unmatched junction nucleotides: 2. The CDR3 covers 14 residues. Germline lookup yields CDR1 MNHEY and CDR2 SVGAGI. In DNA, the CDR3 is TGTGCCAGCAGTTATAGGGACAGGGGCTATGGCTACACCTTC. The encoded protein is CASSYRDRGYGYTF.

This chain links TRBV11-3 with TRBJ2-2; 10 bases are shared with TRBD2. From germline, CDR1 is SGHNT and CDR2 YENEEA. Trimming at V came to 4 bases and at J to 1 base, leaving 15 bases not matched to a gene. This CDR3 has 20 amino acids. Here the CDR3 reads CASSSRLGSGRLWNTGELFF. The CDR3 DNA reads TGTGCCAGCAGCTCCCGTCTAGGTAGCGGGAGGCTATGGAACACCGGGGAGCTGTTTTTT.

The chain uses TRBV30 and TRBJ2-5; 10 bases line up with TRBD2. Per germline, CDR1 GTSNPN and CDR2 SVGIG (reference sequence). The CDR3 runs to 13 residues. V was clipped by 3 bases and J by 5 bases; unmatched bases: 3. The CDR3, as DNA: TGTGCCTGGAGAGGTAGCGGGAGGGAGACCCAGTACTTC. It translates to CAWRGSGRETQYF.

V gene TRBV12-1 combines with J gene TRBJ2-7; TRBD2 is taken as the D call from the table, unchecked against the DNA. TRBV12-1 is classified as a pseudogene. The CDR3 spans 12 residues. The CDR3 DNA reads as TGTGCCAGCGATAAGCGGGAGAAAGGCAGGTACTTC. This codes for CASDKREKGRYF.

The rearrangement joins TRBV25-1 to TRBJ2-1; D call uncertain. This CDR3 contains 13 residues. CDR1 and CDR2 (germline): MGHDK, SYGVNS. Trimming took 1 base from V and 5 from J, leaving 6 bases between them. DNA for the CDR3: TGTGCCAGCAGTGAATGGGTAAACAATGAGCAGTTCTTC. Amino acid sequence: CASSEWVNNEQFF.

The chain uses TRBV5-6 and TRBJ1-3; the D gene is possibly TRBD1 (6 bases). This CDR3 contains 16 residues. The ends were cut back, 0 bases at V and 4 bases at J, with 14 bases in the middle. Germline CDR1 SGHDT, CDR2 YYEEEE. The CDR3 sequence: CASSLVRGAKGNTIYF. Here the CDR3 DNA reads TGTGCCAGCAGCTTGGTTCGGGGGGCAAAGGGAAACACCATATATTTT.